This T cell receptor beta chain was found in a study of CD8 T cells in Susac syndrome (dated by TCRdb to the late 2010s). A note on the overall study: Of the Susac syndrome patients who were sequenced, roughly 6 had clinically active disease and eight were in clinical remission. At the time of blood withdrawal, Susac syndrome patients were either therapy-naive, taking corticosteroids (with some also receiving IVIg), or on IVIg alone. Whether CD8+ T cell activation and differentiation in Susac syndrome was antigen driven was tested using repertoire sequencing. Results the study describes overall, beyond this receptor: The TCR sequencing and HLA analysis was acknowledged to have included a relatively small number of individuals. In patients with Susac syndrome, the CD4+ T cell repertoire showed no detectable clonal expansion.

Concerning this clonotype itself: Its specific antigen is unknown. No base quality information exists; no much larger clone differs at one position.

Peripheral blood CD8+ and CD4+ T cells from healthy donors, Susac syndrome patients and multiple sclerosis patients were profiled using high-throughput TCR beta sequencing. The Susac syndrome patients fulfilled recently defined diagnostic criteria for definite or probable disease. Bulk CD8+ and CD4+ T cells were purified by magnetic negative isolation, while CD8+ TEMRA cells were enriched using FACS. Blood was drawn into EDTA tubes, processed within 24 hours, and PBMCs were isolated by density gradient centrifugation. PBMCs intended for TCR sequencing were cryopreserved in liquid nitrogen and were subsequently thawed in a 37 degrees C water bath. A purity of at least 90% was achieved for sorted or isolated CD4+, CD8+ and CD8+ TEMRA cells. The CDR3 runs 13 residues from the cysteine to the phenylalanine. Just CDR3 DNA is preserved here, 39 bases in frame from base 1. V is shortened by 4 bases, J by 3 bases, and the region joining them spans 7 bases. Via the germline V gene (reference sequence), CDR1 is LNHDA and CDR2 SQIVND.

RNA was extracted with the RNeasy kit and about 0.5 to 1 ug was reverse transcribed using random hexamers. The immunoSEQ multiplex PCR assay, which covers 54 Vbeta and 13 Jbeta segments, was used to amplify TCR beta CDR3 regions. Bias from PCR amplification was corrected by using a synthetic template baseline for primer optimization and for computational correction. The authors processed their data as follows. Reads were annotated to V, D and J genes per IMGT and analyzed with immunoSEQ Analyzer, keeping only productive sequences. To calculate clonality, Shannon entropy was normalized by log2 of the number of productive unique sequences and then subtracted from one. Public and private clones were assessed among the 100 most prevalent clones of each patient and control. Clones were defined as Susac-specific when absent from the healthy and MS cohorts, from about a thousand published viral clones and from other ImmuneACCESS disease sequences. Starting from the raw public reads, TCRdb applied fastp trimming at Q25, assembled clones with MiXCR and retained in-frame beta chains. Entries are consolidated by CDR3 protein sequence, retaining the most common genes and DNA. TCRdb's processing, not the authors', yielded these V and J calls. This sample holds roughly 190,000 distinct CDR3 sequences; about 94% were observed only once. Together, the top ten hold around 0.096% of the sample.

The source material was CD4+ T cells from PBMCs. This receptor was taken from a human donor with Susac syndrome. The rearrangement combines TRBV19 with TRBJ1-5; TRBD1 is a weak D gene call, 5 bases matching. In nucleotides, the sequence is TGTGCCAGTAGTAACAGGATCAATCAGCCCCAGCATTTT. The translation is CASSNRINQPQHF.